The next 21 T cell receptor beta chains were all read from a single sample in a study of T cell responses to AZD1222 COVID-19 vaccine. Here immunoSEQ multiplex PCR was the method, and the copy in TCRdb shows in-frame clones only, minus some. The sample includes approximately 100,000 clones, around 94% seen only once; the top ten take approximately 2.2%. The input for sequencing was peripheral blood, taken on day 0 of AZD1222 vaccination. These receptors came from an adult in good health.

The chain recombines TRBV14 with TRBJ2-1; TRBD2 matches 12 bases. The junction had 7 bases not matched to a gene; V was cut back by 1 base and J by 12 bases. CDR1 and CDR2 (germline): SGHDN, FVKESK. The length of the CDR3 is 15 residues. The CDR3: CASSQGLAGALRQFF. As DNA, the CDR3 is TGTGCCAGCAGCCAAGGACTAGCGGGGGCCCTCCGGCAGTTCTTC. The full variable domain, with the rest looked up from reference TRBV14 and TRBJ2-1, is EAGVTQFPSHSVIEKGQTVTLRCDPISGHDNLYWYRRVMGKEIKFLLHFVKESKQDESGMPNNRFLAERTGGTYSTLKVQPAELEDSGVYFCASSQGLAGALRQFFGPGTRLTVL.

V gene TRBV3-1 (or the pseudogene TRBV3-2) combines with J gene TRBJ1-3, with TRBD1 matching over 8 bases. CDR3 length: 19 amino acids. Germline V gives CDR1 LGHDT, CDR2 YNNKEL (reference sequence). V trimming: 0 bases; J trimming: 11 bases; junction bases outside the gene matches: 21. The CDR3 loop reads CASSQDRRQGPPFESAIYF. The CDR3, as DNA: TGTGCCAGCAGCCAAGATCGTAGACAGGGGCCTCCCTTCGAAAGCGCCATATATTTT.

This sequence joins TRBV28 and TRBJ1-2; 8 nucleotides match TRBD1. V was pared by 5 bases and J by 6 bases, with 5 bases of the junction left unmatched. CDR3 length: 13 amino acids. CDR1 is MDHEN, CDR2 SYDVKM, per germline. CDR3 in amino acids: CASSQGAGNGYTF. CDR3 sequence (DNA): TGTGCCAGCAGTCAGGGGGCGGGGAATGGCTACACCTTC.

This chain connects TRBV28 to TRBJ1-2, with a possible D match to TRBD1 (5 bases). This CDR3 spans 14 amino acids. CDR1 and CDR2 (germline): MDHEN, SYDVKM. The V gene lost 4 bases and the J gene lost 4 bases, with 13 bases spanning the gap. For the CDR3, the DNA is TGTGCCAGCAGTTCCCGGCGAGGGGCCTATGGCTACACCTTC. Its protein product is CASSSRRGAYGYTF.

V is TRBV19 and J is TRBJ1-4; tentatively, D is TRBD1 (5 bases). Germline V CDR1 and CDR2: LNHDA, SQIVND (reference sequence). The CDR3 covers 16 residues. The V gene lost 7 bases and the J gene lost 6 bases, with 21 bases spanning the gap. The CDR3 spells CASNPPGPGMDEKLFF. CDR3 DNA: TGTGCCAGTAACCCCCCAGGGCCGGGGATGGATGAAAAACTGTTTTTT.

The CDR3 sequence: CASSTGGSDYGYTF. CDR3 bases: TGTGCCAGCAGCACAGGGGGCAGCGACTATGGCTACACCTTC. V gene TRBV7-2 combines with J gene TRBJ1-2, with 9 bases matching TRBD1. CDR1 and CDR2 (germline): SGHTA, FQGNSA. Trimming removed 5 bases from V and 3 bases from J; junction bases left unmatched: 4. This CDR3 spans 14 amino acids.

This chain connects TRBV19 to TRBJ1-5, with TRBD1 as a possible D gene (6 bases). Trimming took 7 bases from V and 4 from J, leaving 14 bases between them. Germline CDR1 LNHDA, CDR2 SQIVND (reference sequence). The CDR3 spans 14 residues. CDR3 DNA sequence: TGTGCCAGTAACCCAGGACAGTTTAATCAGCCCCAGCATTTT. This sequence encodes CASNPGQFNQPQHF.

The CDR3 sequence is CASSLYLAGRTDTQYF. CDR3 nucleotide sequence: TGTGCCAGCAGCTTATACCTAGCGGGACGGACAGATACGCAGTATTTT. The genes are TRBV5-4 and TRBJ2-3; 9 bases fit TRBD2. The length of the CDR3 is 16 residues. Trimming took 2 bases from V and 3 from J; bases not matched to a gene: 7. In germline, CDR1 is SGHNT, CDR2 YYREEE (reference sequence).

The rearrangement uses TRBV30 and TRBJ1-2; no definite D call. V was clipped by 0 bases and J by 8 bases, with 16 bases between them. The germline V gene has CDR1 GTSNPN and CDR2 SVGIG (reference sequence). This CDR3 comprises 14 residues. The CDR3 region has the DNA TGTGCCTGGAGTGTACCACTGATGGCTTCGGGCTACACCTTC. It codes for CAWSVPLMASGYTF.

This clone occurred once. The rearrangement uses TRBV3-1 (or the pseudogene TRBV3-2) and TRBJ1-1; D not resolved. The CDR3 consists of 16 residues. CDR1 and CDR2 from the germline V gene are LGHDT and YNNKEL (reference sequence). Trimming stripped 0 bases from V and 1 base from J, with 12 bases between. The CDR3 sequence: CASSQDSGLTNTEAFF. The CDR3 DNA sequence: TGTGCCAGCAGCCAAGATTCCGGACTGACGAACACTGAAGCTTTCTTT.

The rearrangement links TRBV28 to TRBJ1-5; no reliable D call. Germline lookup yields CDR1 MDHEN and CDR2 SYDVKM. Trimming cost V 8 bases and J 1 base, with 24 bases left between them. The CDR3 runs 18 residues. The CDR3 loop is CASSPKVGRKGSNQPQHF. The CDR3, as DNA: TGTGCCAGCTCCCCTAAGGTGGGTCGGAAAGGAAGCAATCAGCCCCAGCATTTT.

The CDR3 DNA follows: TGTGCCAGCAGCCAATTACCCTGGGGGTATAGGGCTGAAGCTTTCTTT. Translated, it gives CASSQLPWGYRAEAFF. J is TRBJ1-1 and V is TRBV3-1 (or the pseudogene TRBV3-2), with a tentative D call TRBD1 (5 bases). This CDR3 is 16 amino acids long. CDR1 LGHDT and CDR2 YNNKEL come from the germline V gene (reference sequence). Trimming took 2 bases from V and 6 from J, leaving 19 bases between them.

The V call is TRBV10-1, the J call TRBJ2-1, with 12 bases aligning to TRBD2. The V segment lost 2 bases and the J segment 5 bases; nucleotides outside the gene matches: 7. The CDR3 length is 17 residues. Germline CDR1 is WNHNN and CDR2 is SYGVQD (reference sequence). This CDR3 is CASSEPDLAGGDNEQFF. Here the CDR3 DNA reads TGCGCCAGCAGTGAGCCCGATCTAGCGGGAGGGGACAATGAGCAGTTCTTC.

V usage is TRBV7-2 and J usage is TRBJ1-1; D is undetermined. The CDR3 is 13 amino acids. Germline assignment: CDR1 SGHTA and CDR2 FQGNSA. Trimming took 4 bases from V and 6 from J, leaving 12 bases between them. In nucleotides, the CDR3 is TGTGCCAGCAGCTCGAACTTACGGGCTGAAGCTTTCTTT. Its protein product is CASSSNLRAEAFF. The full variable domain, completed using reference TRBV7-2 and TRBJ1-1, is GAGVSQSPSNKVTEKGKDVELRCDPISGHTALYWYRQSLGQGLEFLIYFQGNSAPDKSGLPSDRFSAERTGGSVSTLTIQRTQQEDSAVYLCASSSNLRAEAFFGQGTRLTVV.

V and J are TRBV18 and TRBJ1-2; D gene uncertain. CDR1 KGHSH and CDR2 LQKENI come from the germline V gene. Trimming removed 1 base from V and 6 bases from J, with 15 bases in between. The CDR3 runs to 15 residues. CDR3 coding DNA: TGTGCCAGCTCACCACGCGGCTCAAGCGATGATGGCTACACCTTC. This translates into CASSPRGSSDDGYTF.

The chain uses TRBV19 and TRBJ1-1; weak D call: TRBD1 (5 bases). Trimming left V 3 bases short and J 7 bases short, with 21 bases between. This CDR3 contains 16 residues. Germline lookup yields CDR1 LNHDA and CDR2 SQIVND (reference sequence). The CDR3 sequence is CASSIQAGAIRGEAFF. In nucleotides, the CDR3 is TGTGCCAGTAGTATCCAAGCGGGCGCGATTAGGGGTGAAGCTTTCTTT.

Only one count was recorded for this clone. V gene TRBV2 combines with J gene TRBJ2-1; 10 nucleotides match TRBD1. V lost 6 bases to trimming and J lost 2 bases; unmatched junction nucleotides: 4. Germline V gives CDR1 SNHLY, CDR2 FYNNEI. The CDR3 length is 15 residues. The CDR3 here is CASSQDRGTYNEQFF. The CDR3 nucleotides are TGTGCCAGCAGCCAGGACAGGGGGACCTACAATGAGCAGTTCTTC. The entire variable domain, with the rest obtained from reference TRBV2 and TRBJ2-1, is as follows: EPEVTQTPSHQVTQMGQEVILRCVPISNHLYFYWYRQILGQKVEFLVSFYNNEISEKSEIFDDQFSVERPDGSNFTLKIRSTKLEDSAMYFCASSQDRGTYNEQFFGPGTRLTVL.

The chain links TRBV9 to TRBJ2-1; D assignment may be TRBD1 or TRBD2 (6 bases each). This CDR3 region has 15 residues. Germline V lookup: CDR1 SGDLS, CDR2 YYNGEE. Trimming removed 4 bases at V and 3 bases at J, with 14 bases between. In DNA, the CDR3 is TGTGCCAGCAGCCCAGGGGCGGGGTACTACAATGAGCAGTTCTTC. Translating it yields CASSPGAGYYNEQFF.

This chain links TRBV7-9 with TRBJ1-1; D is undetermined. This CDR3 contains 12 residues. V was shortened by 8 bases and J by 1 base, with 8 bases between the two germline ends. Germline V CDR1 and CDR2: SEHNR, FQNEAQ (reference sequence). Here the CDR3 reads CASQPRNTEAFF. CDR3 in DNA: TGTGCCAGCCAACCCAGGAACACTGAAGCTTTCTTT.

This chain uses TRBV5-5 with TRBJ2-5; 11 bases align to TRBD1. The CDR3 is 17 amino acids. Trimming cost V 4 bases and J 5 bases; bases outside gene matches: 13. Germline V gene lookup returns CDR1 SGHKS and CDR2 YYEKEE (reference sequence). CDR3 residues: CASSPLRGQGAGETQYF. CDR3 in DNA: TGTGCCAGCAGCCCCCTGCGAGGACAGGGGGCAGGGGAGACCCAGTACTTC.

The chain is built from TRBV9 and TRBJ2-3; TRBD1 aligns across 8 bases. The CDR3 loop spans 15 amino acids. CDR1 SGDLS and CDR2 YYNGEE come from the germline V gene. V lost 5 bases and J lost 2; bases outside the gene matches: 7. For the CDR3, the DNA is TGTGCCAGCAGTCGCCAGGGGGCCCACACAGATACGCAGTATTTT. It specifies CASSRQGAHTDTQYF.